A selection of T cell receptor beta chains follows, all from one sample in a study of TIL therapy for anti-PD-1-resistant metastatic lung cancer. Produced via immunoSEQ multiplex PCR; TCRdb's table is partial and in-frame only. The table has 54,000 or so clones, 73% seen once; the top ten hold about 1.8%. The material sequenced was blood, taken at baseline. These receptors were taken from a person aged 25 to 85 with non-small cell lung cancer. Each CDR3 is given with its conserved first and last residue. D genes are given only for firm matches. Clone size is not always given. Where it is, it says once, few, many or a class for expanded clones.

j_call: TRBJ1-5
d_call: NA
v_call: TRBV27
clone_size: few
cdr3_nt: TGTGCCAGCAGTTTAGCAGGGGAAGGTCAGCCCCAGCATTTT
cdr3_aa: CASSLAGEGQPQHF

j_call: TRBJ1-1
d_call: NA
v_call: TRBV19
clone_size: NA
cdr3_nt: TGTGCCAGTATACGGACAGCGAACACTGAAGCTTTCTTT
cdr3_aa: CASIRTANTEAFF

j_call: TRBJ2-7
d_call: TRBD1
v_call: TRBV10-3
clone_size: NA
cdr3_nt: TGTGCCATCAGAGGACAGGGAGTGCCTTACGAGCAGTACTTC
cdr3_aa: CAIRGQGVPYEQYF

j_call: TRBJ1-5
d_call: TRBD1
v_call: TRBV6-6
clone_size: few
cdr3_nt: TGTGCCACCGGGCAGGGGGCCGTTATTAGCAATCAGCCCCAGCATTTT
cdr3_aa: CATGQGAVISNQPQHF

j_call: TRBJ2-5
d_call: NA
v_call: TRBV6-5
clone_size: NA
cdr3_nt: TGTGCCAGCAGTTACTCGGGGGGACGTTTTTCTGAGACCCAGTACTTC
cdr3_aa: CASSYSGGRFSETQYF

j_call: TRBJ2-1
d_call: TRBD2
v_call: TRBV19
clone_size: NA
cdr3_nt: TGTGCCAGTAGTATAGATGTTAGTAGGGTCGGGAGGGAGCAGTTCTTC
cdr3_aa: CASSIDVSRVGREQFF

j_call: TRBJ2-7
d_call: TRBD2
v_call: TRBV11-2
clone_size: NA
cdr3_nt: TGTGCCAGCAGCCCGGTGGGACTAGCGGGAGCTAGGCTCTACGAGCAGTACTTC
cdr3_aa: CASSPVGLAGARLYEQYF

j_call: TRBJ1-6
d_call: NA
v_call: TRBV5-5
clone_size: NA
cdr3_nt: TGTGCCAGCAGCTTGGGGAGCTCCTATAATTCACCCCTCCACTTT
cdr3_aa: CASSLGSSYNSPLHF

j_call: TRBJ2-5
d_call: NA
v_call: TRBV5-1
clone_size: NA
cdr3_nt: TGCGCCAGCAGCTTGGTTGGAGCGGAGACCCAGTACTTC
cdr3_aa: CASSLVGAETQYF

j_call: TRBJ1-5
d_call: NA
v_call: TRBV28
clone_size: few
cdr3_nt: TGTGCCAGCAGCCCCCCGGGGTATAGCAATCAGCCCCAGCATTTT
cdr3_aa: CASSPPGYSNQPQHF

j_call: TRBJ1-1
d_call: NA
v_call: TRBV18
clone_size: few
cdr3_nt: TGTGCCAGCTCACCGCTGGGAGGGTCGAACACTGAAGCTTTCTTT
cdr3_aa: CASSPLGGSNTEAFF

j_call: TRBJ1-1
d_call: TRBD1
v_call: TRBV28
clone_size: NA
cdr3_nt: TGTGCCAGCAGTTGGTCAGGGGGTGTGAACACTGAAGCTTTCTTT
cdr3_aa: CASSWSGGVNTEAFF

j_call: TRBJ2-7
d_call: TRBD1
v_call: TRBV2
clone_size: NA
cdr3_nt: TGTGCCAGCAGTTCTGGGACAGACATCGGCTACGAGCAGTACTTC
cdr3_aa: CASSSGTDIGYEQYF

j_call: TRBJ1-1
d_call: NA
v_call: TRBV30
clone_size: NA
cdr3_nt: TGTGCCTGGAGTGATCAGGGGAACACTGAAGCTTTCTTT
cdr3_aa: CAWSDQGNTEAFF

j_call: TRBJ1-2
d_call: TRBD1
v_call: TRBV10-3
clone_size: NA
cdr3_nt: TGTGCCATCAGCGCCGGGACAGCGGACTATGGCTACACCTTC
cdr3_aa: CAISAGTADYGYTF

j_call: TRBJ2-4
d_call: NA
v_call: TRBV11-2
clone_size: NA
cdr3_nt: TGTGCCAGCAGCTCCCCTCCGTCGGGGGCCAAAAACATTCAGTACTTC
cdr3_aa: CASSSPPSGAKNIQYF

j_call: TRBJ1-6
d_call: NA
v_call: TRBV28
clone_size: NA
cdr3_nt: TGTGCCAGCATGTCGCCCCAGGGTTATAATTCACCCCTCCACTTT
cdr3_aa: CASMSPQGYNSPLHF

j_call: TRBJ1-5
d_call: NA
v_call: TRBV19
clone_size: NA
cdr3_nt: TGTGCCAGTACACCAGGCGGCAATCAGCCCCAGCATTTT
cdr3_aa: CASTPGGNQPQHF

j_call: TRBJ2-3
d_call: NA
v_call: TRBV4-3
clone_size: NA
cdr3_nt: TGCGCCAGCAGCCAAGATTTATCTAGCACAGATACGCAGTATTTT
cdr3_aa: CASSQDLSSTDTQYF

j_call: TRBJ1-3
d_call: TRBD1
v_call: TRBV9
clone_size: NA
cdr3_nt: TGTGCCAGCAGCACTGGGACAGGGAGAAACACCATATATTTT
cdr3_aa: CASSTGTGRNTIYF

j_call: TRBJ2-2
d_call: NA
v_call: TRBV30
clone_size: NA
cdr3_nt: TGTGCCTGGAGTGTGAAGGGTGTCACCGGGGAGCTGTTTTTT
cdr3_aa: CAWSVKGVTGELFF

j_call: TRBJ1-2
d_call: TRBD1
v_call: TRBV5-4
clone_size: NA
cdr3_nt: TGTGCCAGCAGCAACCAGGGGGCAAGAGGGTATGGCTACACCTTC
cdr3_aa: CASSNQGARGYGYTF

j_call: TRBJ2-3
d_call: TRBD2
v_call: TRBV9
clone_size: NA
cdr3_nt: TGTGCCAGCAGCTTCCAGCGGGGGGGCACAGATACGCAGTATTTT
cdr3_aa: CASSFQRGGTDTQYF

j_call: TRBJ1-2
d_call: TRBD1
v_call: TRBV28
clone_size: NA
cdr3_nt: TGTGCCAGCAGTCCGGGACAGGTGACCTATGGCTACACCTTC
cdr3_aa: CASSPGQVTYGYTF

j_call: TRBJ2-1
d_call: NA
v_call: TRBV9
clone_size: NA
cdr3_nt: TGTGCCAGCAGCCCCTCGGGGGCCCTCTACAATGAGCAGTTCTTC
cdr3_aa: CASSPSGALYNEQFF

j_call: TRBJ2-3
d_call: NA
v_call: TRBV5-4
clone_size: NA
cdr3_nt: TGTGCCAGCAGCATTGGAGCCCTATCGGCGATTAGCACAGATACGCAGTATTTT
cdr3_aa: CASSIGALSAISTDTQYF

j_call: TRBJ2-4
d_call: NA
v_call: TRBV2
clone_size: few
cdr3_nt: TGTGCCAGCAAAGGACAGGGAGGGAACATTCAGTACTTC
cdr3_aa: CASKGQGGNIQYF

j_call: TRBJ2-7
d_call: TRBD2
v_call: TRBV4-2
clone_size: NA
cdr3_nt: TGTGCCAGCAGCCAAGATGGCGGGAGTGGGCGAGAGCAGTACTTC
cdr3_aa: CASSQDGGSGREQYF